This T cell receptor beta chain was identified during a study of metastatic and nonmetastatic thyroid tumors. This clone is medium-sized (0.01 to 0.1%) by share. As processed by the authors: Between-group CDR3 differences, defined by clinicopathological status, yielded a distant-metastasis classifier for papillary thyroid cancer. With MiXCR, TCRdb called clones anew from the PCR reads. The V and J calls here are based on TCRdb, not the publication. The sample comprises roughly 8,000 clones, approximately 32% of which are singletons, and 9.5% to 13% rests with the top ten. All patients were untreated before thyroid surgery. The CDR3 length is 15 residues. After removal of 0 bases from V and 3 bases from J, the junction contained 8 bases not matched to a gene. Germline V gene lookup returns CDR1 DFQATT and CDR2 SNEGSKA (reference sequence).

V is TRBV20-1 and J is TRBJ2-7, with 7 bases identical to TRBD1. This TCR came from a female donor with papillary thyroid cancer or a benign thyroid nodule (not recorded which). Some clones in this sample may be carry-over from other donors' samples. The specimen was tumor tissue. This chain's CDR3 is CSARDPGTDYYEQYF. CDR3 nucleotide sequence: TGCAGTGCTAGAGATCCCGGGACAGACTACTACGAGCAGTACTTC.